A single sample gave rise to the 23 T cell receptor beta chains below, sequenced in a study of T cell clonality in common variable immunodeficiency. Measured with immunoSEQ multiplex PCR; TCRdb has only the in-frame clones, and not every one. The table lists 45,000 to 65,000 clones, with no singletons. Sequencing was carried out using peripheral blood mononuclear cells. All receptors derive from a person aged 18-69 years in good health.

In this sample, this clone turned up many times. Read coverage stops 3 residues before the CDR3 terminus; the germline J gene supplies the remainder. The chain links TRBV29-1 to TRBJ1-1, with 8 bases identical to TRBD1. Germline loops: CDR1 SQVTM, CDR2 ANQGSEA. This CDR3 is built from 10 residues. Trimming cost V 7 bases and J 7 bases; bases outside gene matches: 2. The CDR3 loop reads CSGQGLEAFF. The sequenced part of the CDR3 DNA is TGCAGCGGACAGGGGCTTGAA.

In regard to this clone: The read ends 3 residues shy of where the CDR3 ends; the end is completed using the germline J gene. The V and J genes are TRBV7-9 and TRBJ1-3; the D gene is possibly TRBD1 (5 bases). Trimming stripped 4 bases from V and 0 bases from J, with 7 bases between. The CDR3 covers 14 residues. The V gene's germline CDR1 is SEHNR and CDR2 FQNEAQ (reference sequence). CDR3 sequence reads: CASSWGVSGNTIYF. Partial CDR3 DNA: TGTGCCAGCAGCTGGGGGGTCTCTGGAAACACC.

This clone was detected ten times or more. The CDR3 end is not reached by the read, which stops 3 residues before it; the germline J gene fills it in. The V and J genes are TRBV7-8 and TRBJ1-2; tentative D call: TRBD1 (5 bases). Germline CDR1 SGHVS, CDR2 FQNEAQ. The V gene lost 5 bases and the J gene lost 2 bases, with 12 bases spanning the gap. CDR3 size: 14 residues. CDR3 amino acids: CASSPSAGNYGYTF. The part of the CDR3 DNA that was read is TGTGCCAGCAGCCCTAGTGCAGGGAACTATGGC.

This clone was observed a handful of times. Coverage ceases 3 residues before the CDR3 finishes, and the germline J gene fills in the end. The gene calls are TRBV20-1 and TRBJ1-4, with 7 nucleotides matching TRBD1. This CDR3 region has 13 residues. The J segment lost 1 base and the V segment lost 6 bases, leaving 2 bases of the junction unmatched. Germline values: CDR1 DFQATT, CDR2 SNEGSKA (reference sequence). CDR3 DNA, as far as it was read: TGCAGTGCCAGACAGGGAACTAATGAAAAA. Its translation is CSARQGTNEK. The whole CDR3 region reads CSARQGTNEKLFF.

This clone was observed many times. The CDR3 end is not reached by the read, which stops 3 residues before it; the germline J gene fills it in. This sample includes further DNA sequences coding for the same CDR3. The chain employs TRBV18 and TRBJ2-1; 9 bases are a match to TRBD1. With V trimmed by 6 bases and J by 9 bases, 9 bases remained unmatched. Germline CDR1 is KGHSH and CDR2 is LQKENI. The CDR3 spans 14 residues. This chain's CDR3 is CASSAGQGGSEQFF. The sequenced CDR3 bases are TGTGCCAGCTCGGCGGGACAGGGAGGAAGTGAG.

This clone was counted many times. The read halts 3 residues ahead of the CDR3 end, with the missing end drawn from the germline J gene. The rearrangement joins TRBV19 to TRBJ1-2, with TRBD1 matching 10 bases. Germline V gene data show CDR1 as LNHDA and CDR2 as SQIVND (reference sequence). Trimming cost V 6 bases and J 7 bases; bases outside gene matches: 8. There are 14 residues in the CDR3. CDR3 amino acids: CASRARQGALGYTF. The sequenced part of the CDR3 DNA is TGTGCCAGTAGAGCAAGACAGGGGGCTCTTGGC. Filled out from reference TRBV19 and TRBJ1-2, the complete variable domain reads DGGITQSPKYLFRKEGQNVTLSCEQNLNHDAMYWYRQDPGQGLRLIYYSQIVNDFQKGDIAEGYSVSREKKESFPLTVTSAQKNPTAFYLCASRARQGALGYTFGSGTRLTVV.

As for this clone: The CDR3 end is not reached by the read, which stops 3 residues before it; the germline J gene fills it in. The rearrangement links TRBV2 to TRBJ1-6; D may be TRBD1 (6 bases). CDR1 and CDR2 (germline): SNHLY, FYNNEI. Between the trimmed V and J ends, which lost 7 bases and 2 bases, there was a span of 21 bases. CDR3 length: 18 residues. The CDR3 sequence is CASTGGTRGFTYNSPLHF. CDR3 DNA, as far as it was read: TGTGCCAGCACGGGGGGCACCCGGGGGTTCACCTATAATTCACCC.

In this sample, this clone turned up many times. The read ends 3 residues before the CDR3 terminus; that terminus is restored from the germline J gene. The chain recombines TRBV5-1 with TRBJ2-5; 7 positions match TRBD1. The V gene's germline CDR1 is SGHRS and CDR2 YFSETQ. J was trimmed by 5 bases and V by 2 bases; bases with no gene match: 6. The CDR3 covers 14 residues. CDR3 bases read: TGCGCCAGCAGCTTAGATACCAGGGGGGAGACC. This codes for CASSLDTRGET. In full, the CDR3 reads CASSLDTRGETQYF.

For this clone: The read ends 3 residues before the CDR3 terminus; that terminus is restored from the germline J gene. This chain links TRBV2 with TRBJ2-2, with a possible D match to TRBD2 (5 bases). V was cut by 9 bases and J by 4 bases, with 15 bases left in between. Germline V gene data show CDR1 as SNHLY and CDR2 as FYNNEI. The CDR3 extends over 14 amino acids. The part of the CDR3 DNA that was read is TGTGCCAGTCTACAGCGGCGGGTCACCGGGGAG. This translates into CASLQRRVTGE. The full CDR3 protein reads CASLQRRVTGELFF. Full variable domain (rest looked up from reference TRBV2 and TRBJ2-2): EPEVTQTPSHQVTQMGQEVILRCVPISNHLYFYWYRQILGQKVEFLVSFYNNEISEKSEIFDDQFSVERPDGSNFTLKIRSTKLEDSAMYFCASLQRRVTGELFFGEGSRLTVL.

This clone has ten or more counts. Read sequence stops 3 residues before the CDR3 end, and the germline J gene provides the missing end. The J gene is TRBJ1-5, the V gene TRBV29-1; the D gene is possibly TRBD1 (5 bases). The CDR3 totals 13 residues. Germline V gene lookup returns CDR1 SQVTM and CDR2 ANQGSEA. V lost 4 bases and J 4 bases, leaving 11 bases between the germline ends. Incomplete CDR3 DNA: TGCAGCGTTGGGGGCGGACTAAATCAGCCC. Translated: CSVGGGLNQP. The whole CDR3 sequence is CSVGGGLNQPQHF.

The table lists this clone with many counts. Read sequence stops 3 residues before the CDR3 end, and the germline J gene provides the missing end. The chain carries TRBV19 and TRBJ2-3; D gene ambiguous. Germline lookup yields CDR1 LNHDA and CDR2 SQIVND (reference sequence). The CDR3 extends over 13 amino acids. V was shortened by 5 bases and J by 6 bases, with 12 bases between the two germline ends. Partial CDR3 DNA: TGTGCCAGTAGTTCACCCCCCCGGGATACG. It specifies CASSSPPRDT. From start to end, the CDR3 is CASSSPPRDTQYF.

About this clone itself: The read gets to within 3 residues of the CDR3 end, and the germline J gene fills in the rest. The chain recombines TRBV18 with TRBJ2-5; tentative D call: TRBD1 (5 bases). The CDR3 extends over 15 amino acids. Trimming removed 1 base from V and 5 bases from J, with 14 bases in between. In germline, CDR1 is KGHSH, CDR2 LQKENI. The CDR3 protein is CASSPRRQRSETQYF. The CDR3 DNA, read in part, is TGTGCCAGCTCACCACGACGACAGAGGAGCGAGACC.

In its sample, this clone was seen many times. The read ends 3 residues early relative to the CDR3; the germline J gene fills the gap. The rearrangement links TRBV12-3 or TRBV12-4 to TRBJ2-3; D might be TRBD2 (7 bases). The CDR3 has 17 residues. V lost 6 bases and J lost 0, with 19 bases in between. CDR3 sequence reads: CASSKQDGGPSTDTQYF. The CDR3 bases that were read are TGTGCCAGCAGCAAGCAAGACGGGGGGCCGAGCACAGATACG.

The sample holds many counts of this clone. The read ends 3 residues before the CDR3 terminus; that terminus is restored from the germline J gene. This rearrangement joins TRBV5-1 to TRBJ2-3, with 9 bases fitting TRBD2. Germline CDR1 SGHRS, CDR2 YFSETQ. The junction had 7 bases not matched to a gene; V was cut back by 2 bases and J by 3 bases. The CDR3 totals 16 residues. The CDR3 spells CASSLNLAGYTDTQYF. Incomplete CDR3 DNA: TGCGCCAGCAGCTTAAACCTAGCGGGGTATACAGATACG.

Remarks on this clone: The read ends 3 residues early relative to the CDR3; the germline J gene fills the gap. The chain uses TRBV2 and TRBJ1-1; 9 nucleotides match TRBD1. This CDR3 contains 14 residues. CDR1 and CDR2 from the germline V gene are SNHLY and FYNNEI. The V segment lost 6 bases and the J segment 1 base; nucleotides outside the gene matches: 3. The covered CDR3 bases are TGTGCCAGCAGGTCGGGACAGGGGAACACTGAA. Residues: CASRSGQGNTE. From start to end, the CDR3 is CASRSGQGNTEAFF.

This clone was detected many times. Partial CDR3 DNA: TGCGCCAGCAGCTTGTTCTCGGCGGGAAACTACGAG. Protein sequence: CASSLFSAGNYE. The CDR3, in full, reads CASSLFSAGNYEQYF. The chain has TRBV5-1 and TRBJ2-7; tentatively, D is TRBD2 (6 bases). Read coverage stops 3 residues before the CDR3 terminus; the germline J gene supplies the remainder. Per germline, CDR1 SGHRS and CDR2 YFSETQ. The V and J ends lost 1 base and 3 bases respectively, with 14 bases between them. The CDR3 contains 15 residues.

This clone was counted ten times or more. CDR3 region: CASSIGQGRPYEQYF. The sequenced part of the CDR3 DNA is TGTGCCAGTAGTATAGGACAGGGGAGACCATACGAG. The genes are TRBV19 and TRBJ2-7; 8 bases are shared with TRBD1. The read finishes 3 residues shy of the CDR3 end, and the germline J gene is used to complete it. The CDR3 totals 15 residues. Germline V CDR1 and CDR2: LNHDA, SQIVND (reference sequence). V gave up 1 base and J gave up 4 bases; unmatched junction bases: 6. Full variable domain (remainder filled in from reference TRBV19 and TRBJ2-7): DGGITQSPKYLFRKEGQNVTLSCEQNLNHDAMYWYRQDPGQGLRLIYYSQIVNDFQKGDIAEGYSVSREKKESFPLTVTSAQKNPTAFYLCASSIGQGRPYEQYFGPGTRLTVT.

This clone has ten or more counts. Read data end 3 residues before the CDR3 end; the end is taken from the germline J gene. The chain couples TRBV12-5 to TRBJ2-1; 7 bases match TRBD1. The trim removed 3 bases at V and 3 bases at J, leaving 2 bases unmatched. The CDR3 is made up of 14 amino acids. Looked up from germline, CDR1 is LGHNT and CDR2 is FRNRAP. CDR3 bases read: TGTGCTAGTGGTTTCCGGGACAGCTACAATGAG. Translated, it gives CASGFRDSYNE. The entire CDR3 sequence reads CASGFRDSYNEQFF.

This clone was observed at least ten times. The CDR3 sequence is CASSFYLRTDEAFF. The sequenced part of the CDR3 DNA is TGTGCCAGCAGCTTTTATTTACGGACAGACGAA. The chain joins TRBV7-2 to TRBJ1-1, with D tentatively TRBD1 (6 bases). The read gets to within 3 residues of the CDR3 end, and the germline J gene fills in the rest. Looked up from germline, CDR1 is SGHTA and CDR2 is FQGNSA. The CDR3 runs 14 residues. The full variable domain, in which reference TRBV7-2 and TRBJ1-1 provide the parts outside the CDR3, is GAGVSQSPSNKVTEKGKDVELRCDPISGHTALYWYRQSLGQGLEFLIYFQGNSAPDKSGLPSDRFSAERTGGSVSTLTIQRTQQEDSAVYLCASSFYLRTDEAFFGQGTRLTVV.

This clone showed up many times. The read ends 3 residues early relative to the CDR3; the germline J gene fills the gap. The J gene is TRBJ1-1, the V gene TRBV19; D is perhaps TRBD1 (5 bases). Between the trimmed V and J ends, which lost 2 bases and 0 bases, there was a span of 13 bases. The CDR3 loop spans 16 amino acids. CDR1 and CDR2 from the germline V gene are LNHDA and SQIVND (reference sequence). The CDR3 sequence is CASSIIGDGMNTEAFF. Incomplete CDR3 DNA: TGTGCCAGTAGTATAATAGGGGATGGGATGAACACTGAA. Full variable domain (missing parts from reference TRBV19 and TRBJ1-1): DGGITQSPKYLFRKEGQNVTLSCEQNLNHDAMYWYRQDPGQGLRLIYYSQIVNDFQKGDIAEGYSVSREKKESFPLTVTSAQKNPTAFYLCASSIIGDGMNTEAFFGQGTRLTVV.

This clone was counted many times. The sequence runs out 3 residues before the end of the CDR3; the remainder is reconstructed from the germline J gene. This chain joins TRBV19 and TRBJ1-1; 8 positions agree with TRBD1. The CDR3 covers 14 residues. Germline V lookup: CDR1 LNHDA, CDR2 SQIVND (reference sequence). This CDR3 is CASSRYYRDREAFF. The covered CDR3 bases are TGTGCCAGTAGTCGTTACTACCGGGACAGGGAA.

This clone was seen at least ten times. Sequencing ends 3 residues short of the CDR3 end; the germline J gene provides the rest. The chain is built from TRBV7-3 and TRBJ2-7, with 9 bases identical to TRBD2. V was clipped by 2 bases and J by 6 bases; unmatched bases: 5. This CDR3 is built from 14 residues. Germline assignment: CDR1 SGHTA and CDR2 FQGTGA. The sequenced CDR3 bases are TGTGCCAGCAGCTTAGATGCGGGAGGGAGCGAG. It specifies CASSLDAGGSE. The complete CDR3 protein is CASSLDAGGSEQYF.

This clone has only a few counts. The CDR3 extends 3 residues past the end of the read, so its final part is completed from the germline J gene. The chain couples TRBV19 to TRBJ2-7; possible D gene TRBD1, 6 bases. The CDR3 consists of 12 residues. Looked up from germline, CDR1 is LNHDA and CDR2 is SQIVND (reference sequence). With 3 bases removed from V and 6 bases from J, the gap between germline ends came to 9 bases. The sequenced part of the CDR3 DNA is TGTGCCAGTAGTATGCAGGGGCTCGAG. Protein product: CASSMQGLE. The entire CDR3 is CASSMQGLEQYF.